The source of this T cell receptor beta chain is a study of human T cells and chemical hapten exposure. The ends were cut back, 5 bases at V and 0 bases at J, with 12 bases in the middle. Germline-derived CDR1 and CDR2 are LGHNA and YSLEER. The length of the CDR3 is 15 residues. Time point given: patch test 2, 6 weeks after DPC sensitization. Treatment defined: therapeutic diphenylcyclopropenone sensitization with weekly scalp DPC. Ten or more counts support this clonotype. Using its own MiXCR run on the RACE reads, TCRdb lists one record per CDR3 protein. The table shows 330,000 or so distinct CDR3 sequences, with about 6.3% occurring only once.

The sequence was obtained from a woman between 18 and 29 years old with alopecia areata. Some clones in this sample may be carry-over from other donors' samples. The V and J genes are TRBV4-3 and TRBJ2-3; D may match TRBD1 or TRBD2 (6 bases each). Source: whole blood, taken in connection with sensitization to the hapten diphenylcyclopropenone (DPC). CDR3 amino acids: CASSLRGPSTDTQYF. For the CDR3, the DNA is TGCGCCAGCAGCTTACGGGGGCCCAGCACAGATACGCAGTATTTT.